This TCR beta chain was identified during a study of T-cell reconstitution after alpha-beta-depleted transplantation in children. The library targeted TCRbeta and was prepared with unique molecular identifiers. A single record per CDR3 protein comes from TCRdb applying MiXCR to the PCR reads. This sample carries 350,000 to 450,000 distinct CDR3 sequences, 10% to 15% of them seen once, and the ten largest clones take around 4.1%. V lost 2 bases and J lost 9, with 9 bases in between. The CDR3 extends over 12 amino acids. Germline V lookup: CDR1 LGHDT, CDR2 YNNKEL (reference sequence). The sample was PBMCs, taken from the stem cell graft. The sequence came from a human donor who donated a stem cell graft to a child with Fanconi anemia. The V gene is TRBV3-1, the J gene TRBJ2-3, with D perhaps TRBD2 (5 bases). The CDR3 loop is CASSQRTRTQYF. CDR3 nucleotides: TGTGCCAGCAGCCAACGGACTCGCACGCAGTATTTT.